Only a few counts were recorded for the clone carrying this T cell receptor beta chain. Its matching antigen is unknown. Every donor was a healthy Caucasian. This CDR3 contains 14 residues. Germline V gene sequence: CDR1 DFQATT, CDR2 SNEGSKA (reference sequence). Trimming took 3 bases from V and 4 from J, leaving 15 bases between them. From the 5' RACE reads, TCRdb called clonotypes with MiXCR, one entry per CDR3 protein. Of about 530,000 distinct CDR3 sequences listed, approximately 20% were seen once; the top ten hold roughly 0.5%. This sample is part of a study of identical twins. General study findings and limits: Alpha sequences that were out-of-frame and twin-shared showed an excess of low generation probability. There were fewer insertions in abundant cord blood beta clonotypes, but memory repertoires showed no such pattern.

The sample also formed part of further work on yellow fever vaccine responses in identical twins.

The receptor's source is a woman younger than 35 in good health. The sample consisted of CD4+ T cells sorted from blood. The rearrangement uses TRBV20-1 and TRBJ1-2, with D possibly being TRBD1 (6 bases). The CDR3 nucleotides read TGCAGTGCTAGTCAGGGGATCCTTCTCTATGGCTACACCTTC. Residues: CSASQGILLYGYTF.